The sequence of this T cell receptor beta chain was determined in a study of regulatory T cells in long-lasting Graves disease. The CDR3 extends over 14 amino acids. Trimming cost V 2 bases and J 6 bases; bases outside gene matches: 6. Germline lookup yields CDR1 MNHGY and CDR2 SVAAGI. Through Arm-PCR of CDR3 regions and iRepertoire HTBI primers, TCR beta libraries were built. From the multiplex PCR reads, TCRdb called clonotypes with MiXCR, one entry per CDR3 protein. The sample has about 440,000 distinct CDR3 sequences, about 15% seen once. Time point of the sample: newly diagnosed GD, antithyroid drugs for less than 3 months. PBMCs provided the RNA from which the TCR library was made. These records were also assigned to another study, of T cells in Graves' hyperthyroidism and ophthalmopathy. As reported in that work: No ophthalmopathy progression within 18 months constituted stable Graves' hyperthyroidism. Model output signaled ophthalmopathy a median roughly 6 months ahead of onset.

The chain joins TRBV6-9 to TRBJ1-2; 7 bases line up with TRBD1. The starting material was peripheral blood mononuclear cells (PBMCs), obtained at new diagnosis, from a patient treated with antithyroid drugs. The sequence was obtained from a woman in her twenties or thirties with Graves disease. CDR3 in DNA: TGTGCCAGCAGTTATATTACCGGGACAGATGGCTACACCTTC. Amino acids: CASSYITGTDGYTF.